The 9 T cell receptor beta chains listed next were all sequenced from one sample in a study of shared clonotypes between healthy human individuals. The table came from immunoSEQ multiplex PCR; TCRdb's copy has only in-frame clones and leaves some out. Of roughly 2.2 million clones listed, approximately 93% are singletons. Sequencing was carried out using naive CD4+ T cells from PBMCs. Specified subset: CD45RA+ positively selected. The receptor source for this set is a man aged 18 to 30 in good health. Some clones in this sample may be carry-over from other donors' samples.

The chain recombines TRBV9 with TRBJ2-1; TRBD2 agrees at 10 bases. Trimming cost V 0 bases and J 9 bases; bases outside gene matches: 9. Germline CDR1 reads SGDLS; CDR2 reads YYNGEE. The CDR3 extends over 16 amino acids. The chain's CDR3 is CASSVASSGSGGEQFF. The CDR3 DNA follows: TGTGCCAGCAGCGTAGCATCTAGCGGGAGCGGGGGTGAGCAGTTCTTC.

The V gene is TRBV6-6, the J gene TRBJ1-2, with 9 bases matching TRBD1. Germline CDR1 is MNHNY and CDR2 is SVGAGI (reference sequence). The trim removed 5 bases at V and 4 bases at J, leaving 8 bases unmatched. The CDR3 sequence is 15 residues long. This chain's CDR3 is CASSKNRGPSYGYTF. CDR3 DNA sequence: TGTGCCAGCAGTAAGAACAGGGGGCCGTCCTATGGCTACACCTTC.

Regarding this clone: Other DNA sequences within the sample encode an identical CDR3. V is TRBV18 and J is TRBJ1-4; D ambiguous. The CDR3 has 15 residues. Trimming left V 2 bases short and J 0 bases short, with 7 bases between. Germline CDR1 reads KGHSH; CDR2 reads LQKENI. CDR3 bases: TGTGCCAGCTCACCAAGAGTTTCAACTAATGAAAAACTGTTTTTT. It specifies CASSPRVSTNEKLFF.

The gene calls are TRBV28 and TRBJ1-3, with D unresolved. V lost 3 bases and J 0 bases, leaving 9 bases between the germline ends. Germline V gene lookup returns CDR1 MDHEN and CDR2 SYDVKM. This CDR3 has 15 amino acids. The CDR3 reads CASSFTSYSGNTIYF. In nucleotides, the CDR3 is TGTGCCAGCAGTTTCACCTCATACTCTGGAAACACCATATATTTT.

V and J are TRBV11-1 and TRBJ2-5, with 11 bases identical to TRBD1. Germline V CDR1 and CDR2: SGHAT, FQDESV (reference sequence). J lost 2 bases, V lost 5 bases, and 4 bases had no gene match. This CDR3 is built from 15 residues. The CDR3 reads CASSRTGGPQETQYF. As DNA, the CDR3 is TGTGCCAGCAGCCGGACAGGGGGCCCTCAAGAGACCCAGTACTTC.

This chain joins TRBV5-6 and TRBJ2-3; a weak D match, TRBD2 (5 bases). Trimming cost V 3 bases and J 9 bases, with 8 bases left between them. Looked up from germline, CDR1 is SGHDT and CDR2 is YYEEEE. The CDR3 is made up of 11 amino acids. CDR3 region: CASSWEKTQYF. The CDR3 DNA is TGTGCCAGCAGCTGGGAGAAAACGCAGTATTTT.

This chain links TRBV11-2 with TRBJ2-3, with 8 bases fitting TRBD2. Germline CDR1 reads SGHAT; CDR2 reads FQNNGV. The CDR3 totals 17 residues. The junction had 8 bases not matched to a gene; V was cut back by 2 bases and J by 1 base. The CDR3 DNA is TGTGCCAGCAGCTTAAGTCTAGCGGGTCGGGGCACAGATACGCAGTATTTT. It encodes CASSLSLAGRGTDTQYF.

Note on this clone: The sample has other DNA sequences that encode this CDR3 too. This chain links TRBV2 with TRBJ1-2; unclear D gene. Trimming took off 1 base at V and 4 bases at J, with 4 bases between the two ends. The germline gives CDR1 SNHLY, CDR2 FYNNEI. This CDR3 has 12 amino acids. CDR3 sequence (DNA): TGTGCCAGCAGTGAAGGTATCTATGGCTACACCTTC. It yields the protein CASSEGIYGYTF.

The rearrangement uses TRBV7-3 and TRBJ2-3, with TRBD2 matching over 8 bases. The CDR3 length is 17 residues. Trimming cost V 4 bases and J 0 bases; bases outside gene matches: 9. Germline values: CDR1 SGHTA, CDR2 FQGTGA. For the CDR3, the DNA is TGTGCCAGCAGCTCAAAATCGGCTAGCGGGAGCACAGATACGCAGTATTTT. Translating it yields CASSSKSASGSTDTQYF.